The sequence of this T cell receptor (beta chain) was determined in a study of blood T cell repertoires in COVID-19. Study context: The cDNA or gDNA used as material had been derived from T cells, B-cell-depleted T cells, or PBMCs.

Germline V gives CDR1 ENHRY, CDR2 SYGVKD. Trimming left V 0 bases short and J 5 bases short, with 9 bases between. CDR3 length: 14 amino acids. The assay was immunoSEQ multiplex PCR, and TCRdb's table has in-frame clones only and misses some. The sample shows tens of thousands of clones, roughly 85% of them seen only once. This sequence originates from a human donor in a cohort sampled during active COVID-19. J is TRBJ2-3 and V is TRBV10-3; D is ambiguous. The specimen was peripheral blood. For the CDR3, the DNA is TGTGCCATCAGTGAGTCGCTAGGAGAAGATACGCAGTATTTT. Amino acid sequence: CAISESLGEDTQYF.